The source of this TCR beta chain is a study of blood T cell repertoires in COVID-19. In the study overall: Samples representing acute and convalescent COVID-19 were sourced from the United States, Italy and Spain. PBMCs, B-cell-depleted T cells, or T cells were the source of the cDNA or gDNA that made up the material.

Trimming stripped 3 bases from V and 3 bases from J, with 11 bases between. Per germline, CDR1 SGHTA and CDR2 FQGNSA. This CDR3 is built from 14 residues. Original processing methods: Reference gene primer amplification in the assay estimated nucleated cell counts. TCRdb's copy holds only in-frame clones and misses some; the assay was immunoSEQ multiplex PCR. For V, J and clone size, that table is used; D and trimming come from the DNA. Counted here are approximately 99,000 clones, more than 75% occurring once; the ten biggest clones make up 20%. Sequencing was carried out using peripheral blood. The chain couples TRBV7-2 to TRBJ1-1; D is ambiguous. The source of this sequence is a human donor in a cohort sampled during active COVID-19. The CDR3 bases are TGTGCCAGCAGCTTTTCTCTCGGGGACACTGAAGCTTTCTTT. Translated: CASSFSLGDTEAFF.